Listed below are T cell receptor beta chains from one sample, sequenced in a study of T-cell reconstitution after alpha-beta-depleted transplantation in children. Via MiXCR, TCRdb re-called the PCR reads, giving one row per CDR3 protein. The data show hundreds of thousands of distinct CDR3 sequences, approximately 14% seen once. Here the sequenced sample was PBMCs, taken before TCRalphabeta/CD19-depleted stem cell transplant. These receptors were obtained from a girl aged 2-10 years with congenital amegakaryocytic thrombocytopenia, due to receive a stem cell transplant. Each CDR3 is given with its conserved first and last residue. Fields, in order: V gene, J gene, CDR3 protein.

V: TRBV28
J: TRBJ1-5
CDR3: CASSLSGLNRLNQPQHF

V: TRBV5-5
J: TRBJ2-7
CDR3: CASSWQGEYEQYF

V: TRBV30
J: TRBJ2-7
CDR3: CAWSRDVAYEQYF

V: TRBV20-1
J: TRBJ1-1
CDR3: CSATPGATEAFF

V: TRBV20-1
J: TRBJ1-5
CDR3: CSAYTGGSQPQHF

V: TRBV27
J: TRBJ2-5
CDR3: CASSFSVGQRTQYF

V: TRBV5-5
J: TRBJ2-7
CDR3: CASSRQSSYEQYF

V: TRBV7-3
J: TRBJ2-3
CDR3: CASSREERHTQYF

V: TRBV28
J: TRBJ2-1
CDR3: CASLGTGAHEQFF

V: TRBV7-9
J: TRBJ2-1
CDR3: CASSFSRSSAFF

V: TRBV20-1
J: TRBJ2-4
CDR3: CRVRLAGTFNIQYF

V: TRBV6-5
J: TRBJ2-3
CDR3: CASSLGLSGTDTQYF

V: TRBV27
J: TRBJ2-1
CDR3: CASSLWTSGNEQFF

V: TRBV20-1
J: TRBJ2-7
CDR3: CSASRSILYEQYF

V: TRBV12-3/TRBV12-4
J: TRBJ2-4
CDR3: CASSSGVLTTLAKNIQYF

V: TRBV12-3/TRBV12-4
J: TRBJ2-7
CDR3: CASSPTGTGWYEQYF

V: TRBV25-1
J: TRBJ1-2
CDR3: CASRKGGKGGYTF

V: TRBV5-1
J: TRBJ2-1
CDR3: CASSSSLARVYNEQFF

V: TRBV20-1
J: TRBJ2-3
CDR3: CSASWAGEGTDTQYF

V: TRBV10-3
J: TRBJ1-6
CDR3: CATGQGNSPLHF

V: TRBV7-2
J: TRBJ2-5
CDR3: CASSLVSGEGQETQYF

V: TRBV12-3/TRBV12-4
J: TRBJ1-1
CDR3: CASSLRGIRNTEAFF

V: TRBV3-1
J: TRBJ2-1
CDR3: CASSPGGALSYNEQFF

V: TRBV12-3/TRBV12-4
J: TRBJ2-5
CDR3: CASSLWQGVQETQYF

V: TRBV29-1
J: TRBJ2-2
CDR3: CSVSGRRNTGELFF

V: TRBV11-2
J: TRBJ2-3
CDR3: CASSLRWATADTQYF

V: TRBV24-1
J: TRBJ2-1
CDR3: CATSDSGHPSSYNEQFF

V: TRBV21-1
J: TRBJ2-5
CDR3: CASRTAGSVQETQYF

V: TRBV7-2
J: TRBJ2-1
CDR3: CASSPAPGTYNEQFF

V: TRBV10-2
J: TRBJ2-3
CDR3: CASSESGGRKSDTQYF

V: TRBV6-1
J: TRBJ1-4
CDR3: CASSRRSDSIATNEKLFF

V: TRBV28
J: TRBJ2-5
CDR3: CALRGQEETQYF

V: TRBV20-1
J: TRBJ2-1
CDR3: CSARHRAGSYNEQFF

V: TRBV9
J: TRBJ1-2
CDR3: CASSVAGYGYTF

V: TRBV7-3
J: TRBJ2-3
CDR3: CASTEMAGTDTQYF

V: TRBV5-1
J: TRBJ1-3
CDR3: CASSEGENTIYF

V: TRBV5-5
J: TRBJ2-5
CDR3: CASSLATGGAETQYF

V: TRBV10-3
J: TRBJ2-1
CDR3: CAISESLAGVTPYNEQFF

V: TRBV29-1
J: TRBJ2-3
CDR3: CSVDWARTQYF

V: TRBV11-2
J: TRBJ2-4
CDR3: CASSLTLAKNIQYF

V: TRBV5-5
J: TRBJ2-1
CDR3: CASTFTGTEQFF

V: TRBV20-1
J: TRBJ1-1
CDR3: CSASLPRAGSFF

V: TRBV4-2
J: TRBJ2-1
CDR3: CASSHLIGLAGTHHYNEQFF

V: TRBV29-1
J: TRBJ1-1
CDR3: CSALTGGNTEAFF

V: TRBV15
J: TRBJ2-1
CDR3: CATSRDTGTAGRNEQFF

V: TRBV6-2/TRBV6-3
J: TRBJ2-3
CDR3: CASTLPLASGLTQYF

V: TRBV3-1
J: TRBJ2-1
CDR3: CASSPTRGGNEQFF